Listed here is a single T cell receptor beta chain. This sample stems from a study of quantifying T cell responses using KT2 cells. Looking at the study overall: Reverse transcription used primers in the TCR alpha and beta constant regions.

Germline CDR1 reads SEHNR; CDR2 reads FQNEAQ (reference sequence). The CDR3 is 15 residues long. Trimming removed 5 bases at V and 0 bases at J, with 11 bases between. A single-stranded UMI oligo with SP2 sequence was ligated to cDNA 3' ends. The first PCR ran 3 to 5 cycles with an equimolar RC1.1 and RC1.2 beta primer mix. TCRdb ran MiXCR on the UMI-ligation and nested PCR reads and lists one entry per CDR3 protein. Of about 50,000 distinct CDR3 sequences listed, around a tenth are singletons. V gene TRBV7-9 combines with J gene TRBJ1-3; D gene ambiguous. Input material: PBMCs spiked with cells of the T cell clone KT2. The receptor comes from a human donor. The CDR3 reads CASSPSVLSGNTIYF. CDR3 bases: TGTGCCAGCAGCCCCTCGGTCCTCTCTGGAAACACCATATATTTT.